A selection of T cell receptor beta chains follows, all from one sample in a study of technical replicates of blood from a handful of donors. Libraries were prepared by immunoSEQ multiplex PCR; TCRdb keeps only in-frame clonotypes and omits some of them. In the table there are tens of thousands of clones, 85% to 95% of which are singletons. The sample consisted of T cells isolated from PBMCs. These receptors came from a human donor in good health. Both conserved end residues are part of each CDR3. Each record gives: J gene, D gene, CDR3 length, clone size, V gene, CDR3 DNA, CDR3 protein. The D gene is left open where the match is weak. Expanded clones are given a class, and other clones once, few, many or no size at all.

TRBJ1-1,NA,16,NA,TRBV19,TGTGCCAGCAGTCGGAACAGGGCCACCCCGAACACTGAAGCTTTCTTT,CASSRNRATPNTEAFF
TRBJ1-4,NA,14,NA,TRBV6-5,TGTGCCAGCAGCTCCGGGACTGCTAATGAAAAACTGTTTTTT,CASSSGTANEKLFF
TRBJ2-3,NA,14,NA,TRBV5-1,TGCGCCAGCAGCTTGGGGGCTAGCCCAGATACGCAGTATTTT,CASSLGASPDTQYF
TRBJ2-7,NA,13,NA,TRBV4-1,TGCGCCAGCAGCCCCGACAGGACTCTCGAGCAGTACTTC,CASSPDRTLEQYF
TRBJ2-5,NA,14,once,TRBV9,TGTGCCAGCAGCGTAGGGGGAGAACAAGAGACCCAGTACTTC,CASSVGGEQETQYF
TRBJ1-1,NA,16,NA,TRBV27,TGTGCCAGCAGTTTTACCCAGGGTATAATGAACACTGAAGCTTTCTTT,CASSFTQGIMNTEAFF
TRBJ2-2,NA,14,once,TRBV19,TGTGCCAGTAATGTTTTAGCGAACACCGGGGAGCTGTTTTTT,CASNVLANTGELFF
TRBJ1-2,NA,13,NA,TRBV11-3,TGTGCCAGCAGCTTAGCCCAGCGCTATGGCTACACCTTC,CASSLAQRYGYTF
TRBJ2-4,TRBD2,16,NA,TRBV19,TGTGCCAGCGGACTAGCGGGAGAACTAGCCAAAAACATTCAGTACTTC,CASGLAGELAKNIQYF
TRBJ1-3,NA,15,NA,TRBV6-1,TGTGCCAGCAGCGCGACAGGAATCAGAGGAAACACCATATATTTT,CASSATGIRGNTIYF
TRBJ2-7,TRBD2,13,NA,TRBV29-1,TGCAGCGTTGACACGCAGGGAGGGTTCGAGCAGTACTTC,CSVDTQGGFEQYF
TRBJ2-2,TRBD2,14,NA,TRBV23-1,TGCGCCAGCTTCCCTCGGGAGGAGGCCGGGGAGCTGTTTTTT,CASFPREEAGELFF
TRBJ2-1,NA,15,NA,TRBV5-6,TGTGCCAGCAGGCGAGACAGAGCACCATACAATCAGCAGTTCTTC,CASRRDRAPYNQQFF
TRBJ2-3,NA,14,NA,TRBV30,TGTGCCTGGAAGCCAGGGATAGTTACAGATACGCAGTATTTT,CAWKPGIVTDTQYF
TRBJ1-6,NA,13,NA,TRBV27,TGTGCCAGCAGCCTACTCTATAATTCACCCCTCCACTTT,CASSLLYNSPLHF
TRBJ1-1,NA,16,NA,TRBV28,TGTGCCAGCAGTTTATTTGCAGGGAGGTTTGAAACTGAAGCTTTCTTT,CASSLFAGRFETEAFF
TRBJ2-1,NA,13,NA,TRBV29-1,TGCAGCGGACGAACGGGAGTCCGGAATGAGCAGTTCTTC,CSGRTGVRNEQFF
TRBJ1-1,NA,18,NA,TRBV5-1,TGCGCCAGCAGCCCGACCTCAACAGGGTCGGTCCGGAACACTGAAGCTTTCTTT,CASSPTSTGSVRNTEAFF
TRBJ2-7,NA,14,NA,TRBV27,TGTGCCAGCAGTTTAAGGCCGGGCTCCTACGAGCAGTACTTC,CASSLRPGSYEQYF
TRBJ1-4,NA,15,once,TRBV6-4,TGTGCCAGCAGTGCCACAAGTGCAACTAATGAAAAACTGTTTTTT,CASSATSATNEKLFF
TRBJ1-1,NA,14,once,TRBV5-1,TGCGCCAGCAGCTCGGAGTACATGAACACTGAAGCTTTCTTT,CASSSEYMNTEAFF
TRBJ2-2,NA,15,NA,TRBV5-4,TGTGCCAGCAGATTAGGCGGCCTCGACGCCGGGGAGCTGTTTTTT,CASRLGGLDAGELFF
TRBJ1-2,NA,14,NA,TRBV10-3,TGTGCCATCAGTTTCTCAGGGAACGACTATGGCTACACCTTC,CAISFSGNDYGYTF